The 27 T cell receptor beta chains listed next were all sequenced from one sample in a study of CD8 T cells in Susac syndrome. Random-hexamer reverse transcription was applied to about 0.45 to 1 ug RNA. TCRdb fed the immunoSEQ multiplex PCR reads into MiXCR, producing one record per CDR3 protein. The sample has 100,000 to 150,000 distinct CDR3 sequences, about 93% seen once; the top ten hold 0.2% to 0.25%. The sequenced sample consisted of CD8+ T cells from PBMCs. Source of these receptors: a human donor with Susac syndrome.

The gene calls are TRBV4-3 and TRBJ2-3; TRBD1 is a possible D gene (5 bases). V was trimmed by 1 base and J by 1 base, leaving 18 bases between them. The CDR3 totals 18 residues. Germline loops: CDR1 LGHNA, CDR2 YSLEER. This CDR3 is CASSQALAGQGGTDTQYF. CDR3 DNA: TGCGCCAGCAGCCAAGCGTTGGCAGGCCAGGGCGGCACAGATACGCAGTATTTT.

In its sample, this clonotype was seen a few times. The V and J genes are TRBV6-2 or TRBV6-3 and TRBJ2-1, with TRBD2 as a possible D gene (6 bases). Per germline, CDR1 MNHEY and CDR2 SVGEGT. V was clipped by 3 bases and J by 5 bases, with 8 bases between them. This CDR3 has 13 amino acids. The CDR3 spells CASSYSGNNEQFF. The DNA for the CDR3 is TGTGCCAGCAGTTATAGCGGTAACAATGAGCAGTTCTTC.

This chain uses TRBV7-3 with TRBJ2-2; D gene ambiguous. Trimming left V 5 bases short and J 1 base short, with 5 bases between. The germline gives CDR1 SGHTA, CDR2 FQGTGA. The CDR3 loop spans 13 amino acids. CDR3 sequence: CASSRQNTGELFF. CDR3 nucleotides: TGTGCCAGCAGCCGCCAGAACACCGGGGAGCTGTTTTTT.

The CDR3 DNA follows: TGTGCCAGCAGTTTCGGGGTCCTCACAGATACGCAGTATTTT. Its protein product is CASSFGVLTDTQYF. The V call is TRBV12-3 or TRBV12-4, the J call TRBJ2-3, with D maybe TRBD2 (5 bases). V was pared by 3 bases and J by 2 bases, with 9 bases between. The CDR3 length is 14 residues.

The chain joins TRBV1 to TRBJ1-2. TRBV1 is a pseudogene locus. The CDR3 totals 11 residues. The DNA of the CDR3 is TGCACCAGCAGTAACTATGTTGACTACACCTTC. This sequence encodes CTSSNYVDYTF.

This rearrangement joins TRBV6-1 to TRBJ2-5, with a weak D call TRBD2 (6 bases). This CDR3 is built from 14 residues. V was cut by 4 bases and J by 5 bases, with 14 bases left in between. Germline V lookup: CDR1 MNHNS, CDR2 SASEGT. The CDR3 DNA reads TGTGCCAGCAGTGTGGGGGGAGCGTATGAGACCCAGTACTTC. Translating it yields CASSVGGAYETQYF.

This rearrangement joins TRBV27 to TRBJ2-1; a possible D gene is TRBD1 (5 bases). Per germline, CDR1 MNHEY and CDR2 SMNVEV (reference sequence). Trimming stripped 3 bases from V and 6 bases from J, with 15 bases between. The CDR3 has 15 residues. CDR3 sequence: CASSLSQGWGNEQFF. The CDR3 DNA sequence: TGTGCCAGCAGTTTGAGCCAGGGCTGGGGCAATGAGCAGTTCTTC.

The gene calls are TRBV27 and TRBJ1-2, with D maybe TRBD1 (6 bases). This CDR3 comprises 14 residues. The V gene's germline CDR1 is MNHEY and CDR2 SMNVEV (reference sequence). V lost 3 bases and J lost 3, with 11 bases in between. CDR3 nucleotides: TGTGCCAGCAGTTTGGGGGGGCGTCACTATGGCTACACCTTC. This gives the protein CASSLGGRHYGYTF.

The V call is TRBV6-2 or TRBV6-3, the J call TRBJ2-6; D not resolved. V was trimmed by 10 bases and J by 2 bases, leaving 6 bases between them. The germline gives CDR1 MNHEY, CDR2 SVGEGT. The CDR3 covers 12 residues. CDR3 DNA sequence: TGTGCCACGGAAGCTGGGGCCAACGTCCTGACTTTC. This codes for CATEAGANVLTF.

This clonotype was recorded only once. This rearrangement joins TRBV4-2 to TRBJ2-7; the match to TRBD2 covers 7 bases. Trimming took 4 bases from V and 0 from J; bases not matched to a gene: 9. Germline V gives CDR1 LGHNA, CDR2 YNFKEQ. The CDR3 sequence is 16 residues long. CDR3 loop: CASSPGAGDTSYEQYF. The CDR3 nucleotides are TGTGCCAGCAGCCCCGGGGCGGGAGACACCTCCTACGAGCAGTACTTC.

V is TRBV20-1 and J is TRBJ2-1; TRBD1 might be the D (5 bases). Germline-derived CDR1 and CDR2 are DFQATT and SNEGSKA (reference sequence). The CDR3 runs 13 residues. V was shortened by 6 bases and J by 8 bases, with 17 bases between the two germline ends. The CDR3 loop reads CSAQGGLIDEQFF. The CDR3 bases are TGCAGTGCGCAGGGTGGTCTTATCGATGAGCAGTTCTTC.

This clonotype showed up just once. This CDR3 reads CASSLTQGNPYEQYF. The CDR3 DNA reads TGCGCCAGCAGCTTGACGCAGGGGAATCCCTACGAGCAGTACTTC. The chain is built from TRBV5-1 and TRBJ2-7, with D perhaps matching TRBD1 (6 bases). The germline V gene encodes CDR1 SGHRS and CDR2 YFSETQ. Between the trimmed V and J ends, which lost 1 base and 2 bases, there was a span of 13 bases. CDR3 size: 15 residues.

The rearrangement joins TRBV4-1 to TRBJ2-7, with TRBD2 matching 10 bases. The V gene's germline CDR1 is MGHRA and CDR2 YSYEKL. J lost 1 base, V lost 3 bases, and 3 bases had no gene match. The CDR3 consists of 15 residues. This CDR3 reads CASSHGLAASYEQYF. CDR3 coding DNA: TGCGCCAGCAGCCATGGACTAGCGGCGTCCTACGAGCAGTACTTC.

V and J are TRBV30 and TRBJ2-3; 11 bases align to TRBD2. V was clipped by 1 base and J by 4 bases; unmatched bases: 7. The germline V gene encodes CDR1 GTSNPN and CDR2 SVGIG (reference sequence). This CDR3 spans 16 amino acids. The CDR3 DNA follows: TGTGCCTGGAGTGCAGGGACTAGCGGTGAGGCAGATACGCAGTATTTT. Its protein product is CAWSAGTSGEADTQYF.

Comment on this clonotype: Relative to the germline gene, one junction end is altered; a read error may explain this. V is TRBV20-1 and J is TRBJ1-2; tentatively, D is TRBD1 (5 bases). The CDR3 sequence is 11 residues long. Germline-derived CDR1 and CDR2 are DFQATT and SNEGSKA (reference sequence). The CDR3 DNA reads TGCAGTGCTAGGCCAGCGGGACGATCTTCTTTC. Translated: CSARPAGRSSF.

The V gene is TRBV6-5, the J gene TRBJ1-1, with D hard to call. Germline-derived CDR1 and CDR2 are MNHEY and SVGAGI. The CDR3 has 13 amino acids. Between the trimmed V and J ends, which lost 8 bases and 4 bases, there was a span of 14 bases. The chain's CDR3 is CASGEKLGTEAFF. The DNA for the CDR3 is TGTGCCAGCGGGGAAAAATTGGGCACTGAAGCTTTCTTT.

This rearrangement joins TRBV29-1 to TRBJ2-1; D gene uncertain. Trimming removed 3 bases at V and 9 bases at J, with 9 bases between. Germline V gene data show CDR1 as SQVTM and CDR2 as ANQGSEA. This CDR3 is built from 11 residues. The CDR3 spells CSVDHGGEQFF. The CDR3 coding sequence is TGCAGCGTTGATCACGGCGGTGAGCAGTTCTTC.

The rearrangement uses TRBV20-1 and TRBJ1-1; D unclear. Per the germline V gene, CDR1 is DFQATT and CDR2 is SNEGSKA (reference sequence). The ends were cut back, 5 bases at V and 4 bases at J, with 8 bases in the middle. The CDR3 has 11 amino acids. The CDR3 region is CSAGVGTEAFF. CDR3 coding DNA: TGCAGTGCTGGGGTGGGCACTGAAGCTTTCTTT.

The J gene is TRBJ1-1, the V gene TRBV20-1, with 10 bases that match TRBD1. Germline lookup yields CDR1 DFQATT and CDR2 SNEGSKA (reference sequence). With 0 bases clipped from V and 5 bases from J, the junction kept 9 bases outside the gene matches. The CDR3 is 16 residues long. The CDR3 DNA is TGCAGTGCTAGAGATCTGACAGGGGGCGATGGTACTGAAGCTTTCTTT. It codes for CSARDLTGGDGTEAFF.

V usage is TRBV27 and J usage is TRBJ2-3; D is unresolved. Trimming removed 8 bases from V and 5 bases from J, with 8 bases in between. Germline V lookup: CDR1 MNHEY, CDR2 SMNVEV (reference sequence). The CDR3 is 11 residues long. CDR3 nucleotide sequence: TGTGCCAGCGGGCTCAAAGATACGCAGTATTTT. It specifies CASGLKDTQYF.

This clonotype was observed once. This chain joins TRBV6-1 and TRBJ2-1; 11 nucleotides line up with TRBD2. V trimming: 6 bases; J trimming: 9 bases; junction bases outside the gene matches: 16. Germline assignment: CDR1 MNHNS and CDR2 SASEGT. CDR3 length: 17 residues. This CDR3 reads CASSTTSGDLIVAEQFF. Written as DNA, the CDR3 is TGTGCCAGCAGCACGACTAGCGGGGACCTTATCGTCGCTGAGCAGTTCTTC.

The gene calls are TRBV9 and TRBJ2-1, with 8 bases that match TRBD2. V was pared by 3 bases and J by 6 bases, with 11 bases of the junction left unmatched. The germline V gene encodes CDR1 SGDLS and CDR2 YYNGEE. CDR3 length: 16 amino acids. CDR3 nucleotides: TGTGCCAGCAGCGCAACCGGGACTAGTATCGTCAATGAGCAGTTCTTC. This translates into CASSATGTSIVNEQFF. Complete variable domain (other parts from reference TRBV9 and TRBJ2-1): DSGVTQTPKHLITATGQRVTLRCSPRSGDLSVYWYQQSLDQGLQFLIQYYNGEERAKGNILERFSAQQFPDLHSELNLSSLELGDSALYFCASSATGTSIVNEQFFGPGTRLTVL.

The chain joins TRBV12-3 or TRBV12-4 to TRBJ2-6; no firm D call. This CDR3 region has 14 residues. V was pared by 7 bases and J by 0 bases, with 7 bases between. The CDR3 DNA sequence: TGTGCCAGCACCTGGACCTCTGGGGCCAACGTCCTGACTTTC. Translating it yields CASTWTSGANVLTF.

The V gene is TRBV6-5, the J gene TRBJ2-7; TRBD1 matches 7 bases. The V and J ends lost 6 bases and 3 bases, in that order; junction bases with no gene match: 8. CDR1 and CDR2 (germline): MNHEY, SVGAGI. The CDR3 contains 14 residues. CDR3 loop: CASSRMAGGYEQYF. CDR3 bases: TGTGCCAGCAGCCGGATGGCAGGGGGCTACGAGCAGTACTTC.

The J gene is TRBJ2-3, the V gene TRBV7-6, with TRBD2 identical over 10 bases. V lost 3 bases, J lost 6 bases, and 6 bases stayed unmatched. CDR1 SGHVS and CDR2 FNYEAQ come from the germline V gene. This CDR3 is built from 15 residues. The CDR3 loop is CASSFAGTSVDTQYF. In DNA, the CDR3 is TGTGCCAGCAGCTTTGCCGGGACTAGCGTTGATACGCAGTATTTT. Together with reference TRBV7-6 and TRBJ2-3, the CDR3 gives the full variable domain: GAGVSQSPRYKVTKRGQDVALRCDPISGHVSLYWYRQALGQGPEFLTYFNYEAQQDKSGLPNDRFSAERPEGSISTLTIQRTEQRDSAMYRCASSFAGTSVDTQYFGPGTRLTVL.

The chain joins TRBV7-9 to TRBJ1-1; TRBD1 matches 10 bases. V lost 4 bases and J lost 7; bases outside the gene matches: 9. Germline V lookup: CDR1 SEHNR, CDR2 FQNEAQ (reference sequence). This CDR3 comprises 15 residues. CDR3 region: CASSSKWGQGIEAFF. The DNA of the CDR3 is TGTGCCAGCAGCTCAAAATGGGGACAGGGGATTGAAGCTTTCTTT. The whole variable domain, remainder taken from reference TRBV7-9 and TRBJ1-1, is DTGVSQNPRHKITKRGQNVTFRCDPISEHNRLYWYRQTLGQGPEFLTYFQNEAQLEKSRLLSDRFSAERPKGSFSTLEIQRTEQGDSAMYLCASSSKWGQGIEAFFGQGTRLTVV.

The rearrangement joins TRBV6-1 to TRBJ2-5, with 7 bases aligning to TRBD2. V lost 3 bases to trimming and J lost 3 bases; unmatched junction nucleotides: 7. This CDR3 has 15 residues. Germline V CDR1 and CDR2: MNHNS, SASEGT. The CDR3 region has the DNA TGTGCCAGCAGTGAGGCCTGGGGGGGGGAAGAGACCCAGTACTTC. Amino acids: CASSEAWGGEETQYF.